The 31 T cell receptor beta chains in this list originate from one sample, sequenced in a study of blood T cells in healthy people across ages. Combining a sample-barcoded 5' primer with a J-beta primer mix, a second PCR ran for 7 to 11 cycles. TCRdb processed the 5' RACE reads anew with MiXCR; each CDR3 protein has one entry. Here the sample spans about 1 million distinct CDR3 sequences, 35% to 55% being singletons. The sequenced sample was blood. Source of these receptors: an older woman in good health.

This rearrangement joins TRBV5-1 to TRBJ2-3, with 12 bases matching TRBD2. V gave up 6 bases and J gave up 4 bases; unmatched junction bases: 18. The CDR3 runs 19 residues. Germline CDR1 SGHRS, CDR2 YFSETQ. The CDR3 here is CASTRQGASGRAGADTQYF. The CDR3, as DNA: TGCGCCAGCACACGCCAAGGGGCTAGCGGGAGGGCCGGGGCAGATACGCAGTATTTT.

V and J are TRBV29-1 and TRBJ1-5; D gene ambiguous. V was cut by 1 base and J by 6 bases, with 13 bases left in between. This CDR3 region has 14 residues. Germline V gene sequence: CDR1 SQVTM, CDR2 ANQGSEA. The chain's CDR3 is CSVEVGNSGQPQHF. The CDR3 DNA sequence: TGCAGCGTTGAAGTAGGGAACTCAGGTCAGCCCCAGCATTTT. The whole variable domain, remainder taken from reference TRBV29-1 and TRBJ1-5, is SAVISQKPSRDICQRGTSLTIQCQVDSQVTMMFWYRQQPGQSLTLIATANQGSEATYESGFVIDKFPISRPNLTFSTLTVSNMSPEDSSIYLCSVEVGNSGQPQHFGDGTRLSIL.

This clonotype was detected only a few times. The chain has TRBV12-3 or TRBV12-4 and TRBJ2-1; 7 bases agree with TRBD2. V lost 0 bases and J lost 0; bases outside the gene matches: 5. The CDR3 consists of 17 residues. The CDR3 nucleotides read TGTGCCAGCAGTTTAGCGGCCAGCGGGGTCTCCTACAATGAGCAGTTCTTC. It codes for CASSLAASGVSYNEQFF.

In this sample, this clonotype turned up a few times. The chain recombines TRBV29-1 with TRBJ1-2, with 8 bases matching TRBD1. J gave up 4 bases and V 5 bases, and 6 bases lay outside the gene matches. From germline, CDR1 is SQVTM and CDR2 ANQGSEA. This CDR3 has 13 residues. CDR3 sequence: CSVTRTGFYGYTF. The CDR3 DNA follows: TGCAGCGTTACTCGGACAGGGTTCTATGGCTACACCTTC.

The chain couples TRBV27 to TRBJ2-4; 7 bases map to TRBD1. The J call may not be correct, given that the DNA end is closer to TRBJ2-7. Per the germline V gene, CDR1 is MNHEY and CDR2 is SMNVEV (reference sequence). CDR3 length equals 15 residues. The CDR3 sequence: CASRKLGGSGREQYF. The CDR3 DNA reads TGTGCCAGCAGAAAACTAGGGGGCTCTGGGCGCGAGCAGTACTTC.

The sample holds a few counts of this clonotype. V is TRBV5-1 and J is TRBJ2-3; 8 bases are shared with TRBD1. The germline V gene encodes CDR1 SGHRS and CDR2 YFSETQ. The CDR3 runs 18 residues. V trimming: 0 bases; J trimming: 1 base; junction bases outside the gene matches: 10. The CDR3 sequence: CASSLVGTGTLGTDTQYF. The DNA of the CDR3 is TGCGCCAGCAGCTTGGTTGGGACAGGAACTTTGGGCACAGATACGCAGTATTTT.

The genes are TRBV5-1 and TRBJ2-7, with 7 bases matching TRBD1. Germline V gene sequence: CDR1 SGHRS, CDR2 YFSETQ. With V trimmed by 6 bases and J by 0 bases, 9 bases remained unmatched. This CDR3 comprises 15 residues. The CDR3 DNA follows: TGCGCCAGCAAAGGAACAGGGGAGAGCTCCTACGAGCAGTACTTC. Its translation is CASKGTGESSYEQYF.

The genes are TRBV15 and TRBJ1-5; possible D gene TRBD1, 5 bases. V lost 0 bases and J lost 7, with 10 bases in between. The CDR3 length is 14 residues. The germline V gene encodes CDR1 LNHNV and CDR2 YYDKDF (reference sequence). The CDR3 nucleotides read TGTGCCACCAGCAGAGAGGGGGGATGGCAGCCCCAGCATTTT. It encodes CATSREGGWQPQHF.

V and J are TRBV4-2 and TRBJ2-1; possible D gene TRBD1, 6 bases. Germline lookup yields CDR1 LGHNA and CDR2 YNFKEQ. Trimming removed 1 base at V and 12 bases at J, with 28 bases between. CDR3 length: 18 amino acids. The DNA of the CDR3 is TGTGCCAGCAGCCAAGGGGCAGGGGAAGGGCGTTTAGGGGTAGGGCAGTTCTTC. The encoded protein is CASSQGAGEGRLGVGQFF.

The chain links TRBV27 to TRBJ2-7; TRBD1 matches 7 bases. The germline V gene has CDR1 MNHEY and CDR2 SMNVEV (reference sequence). J was trimmed by 1 base and V by 9 bases; bases with no gene match: 15. The CDR3 extends over 16 amino acids. This CDR3 reads CARFYVNRGQSYEQYF. In DNA, the CDR3 is TGTGCCAGGTTTTACGTTAACAGGGGACAGTCCTACGAGCAGTACTTC.

The V and J genes are TRBV7-2 and TRBJ1-2; 7 bases map to TRBD1. The ends lost 5 bases at V and 5 bases at J; junction bases unmatched: 8. This CDR3 is 14 amino acids long. Germline values: CDR1 SGHTA, CDR2 FQGNSA. For the CDR3, the DNA is TGTGCCAGCAGCCGTGACAGGGCAGGTTATGGCTACACCTTC. The encoded protein is CASSRDRAGYGYTF.

The rearrangement joins TRBV7-8 to TRBJ2-3; 8 positions match TRBD1. CDR1 is SGHVS and CDR2 is FQNEAQ in the germline V gene. The trim removed 6 bases at V and 6 bases at J, leaving 14 bases unmatched. This CDR3 contains 16 residues. The CDR3 nucleotides read TGTGCCAGCAGTCCCTCCCGGACAGGGTGGAGGGATACGCAGTATTTT. This encodes CASSPSRTGWRDTQYF.

In its sample, this clonotype was seen a few times. The chain links TRBV27 to TRBJ1-2; TRBD1 aligns across 8 bases. Germline V CDR1 and CDR2: MNHEY, SMNVEV (reference sequence). CDR3 length: 13 amino acids. J gave up 7 bases and V 3 bases, and 4 bases lay outside the gene matches. The CDR3 spells CASSFQGAFGYTF. For the CDR3, the DNA is TGTGCCAGCAGTTTTCAGGGGGCTTTTGGCTACACCTTC.

The chain's CDR3 is CASSERRTSGRTGELFF. The CDR3 DNA follows: TGCGCCAGCAGTGAGAGGCGGACTAGCGGGAGAACCGGGGAGCTGTTTTTT. The chain uses TRBV10-2 and TRBJ2-2; 13 bases agree with TRBD2. CDR3 length equals 17 residues. Germline V gives CDR1 WSHSY, CDR2 SAAADI. Trimming removed 2 bases from V and 5 bases from J; junction bases left unmatched: 5.

The J gene is TRBJ2-3, the V gene TRBV13; 9 bases line up with TRBD2. This CDR3 region has 17 residues. Germline values: CDR1 PRHDT, CDR2 FYEKMQ (reference sequence). The junction had 10 bases not matched to a gene; V was cut back by 2 bases and J by 4 bases. The CDR3 region is CASSLWSGGRAPDTQYF. The CDR3 nucleotides are TGTGCCAGCAGCTTATGGTCGGGCGGGAGGGCCCCAGATACGCAGTATTTT.

This clonotype was counted ten times or more. The CDR3 region is CASRWGGELFF. The CDR3 nucleotides read TGTGCCAGCAGGTGGGGCGGGGAGCTGTTTTTT. V gene TRBV6-2 or TRBV6-3 combines with J gene TRBJ2-2; D unresolved. V gave up 6 bases and J gave up 7 bases, with 6 bases separating them. The CDR3 is 11 amino acids. Germline CDR1 reads MNHEY; CDR2 reads SVGEGT.

This clonotype was seen a few times. The J gene is TRBJ2-7, the V gene TRBV13; 9 positions agree with TRBD1. Germline CDR1 is PRHDT and CDR2 is FYEKMQ (reference sequence). After removal of 7 bases from V and 2 bases from J, the junction contained 6 bases not matched to a gene. The CDR3 contains 14 residues. The CDR3 nucleotides are TGTGCCAGCACCCTCCGACAGGGGGCCTACGAGCAGTACTTC. As protein: CASTLRQGAYEQYF.

The V call is TRBV5-5, the J call TRBJ2-4, with D hard to call. The germline V gene has CDR1 SGHKS and CDR2 YYEKEE (reference sequence). Trimming stripped 2 bases from V and 9 bases from J, with 15 bases between. This CDR3 contains 14 residues. The CDR3 DNA reads as TGTGCCAGCAGCTTACGGGCAGGTGTCGCCATTCAGTACTTC. It translates to CASSLRAGVAIQYF.

This clonotype occurred once. DNA for the CDR3: TGCGCCAGCAAAACTAGCGGACCGAACACCGGGGAGCTGTTTTTT. This encodes CASKTSGPNTGELFF. The chain links TRBV5-1 to TRBJ2-2, with 8 bases matching TRBD2. The germline CDR1 and CDR2 sequences are SGHRS and YFSETQ. This CDR3 has 15 amino acids. Trimming removed 6 bases from V and 0 bases from J; junction bases left unmatched: 4. The entire variable domain, with the rest obtained from reference TRBV5-1 and TRBJ2-2, is as follows: KAGVTQTPRYLIKTRGQQVTLSCSPISGHRSVSWYQQTPGQGLQFLFEYFSETQRNKGNFPGRFSGRQFSNSRSEMNVSTLELGDSALYLCASKTSGPNTGELFFGEGSRLTVL.

The gene calls are TRBV3-1 and TRBJ2-7; a weak D match, TRBD2 (7 bases). This CDR3 contains 15 residues. Deletions cut 0 bases from V and 4 bases from J, with 13 bases between. Germline V CDR1 and CDR2: LGHDT, YNNKEL (reference sequence). CDR3 amino acids: CASSQEYGGRYEQYF. The CDR3 DNA reads as TGTGCCAGCAGCCAAGAATACGGGGGGCGATACGAGCAGTACTTC.

The chain carries TRBV14 and TRBJ2-2, with D possibly matching TRBD2 (5 bases). Germline CDR1 SGHDN, CDR2 FVKESK. V was cut by 0 bases and J by 4 bases, with 12 bases left in between. The CDR3 consists of 16 residues. CDR3 sequence reads: CASSQDWGVSTGELFF. CDR3 DNA: TGTGCCAGCAGCCAAGATTGGGGAGTGAGCACCGGGGAGCTGTTTTTT.

The chain carries TRBV9 and TRBJ2-2; TRBD2 matches at 7 bases. The CDR3 totals 15 residues. The junction had 6 bases not matched to a gene; V was cut back by 0 bases and J by 7 bases. Per the germline V gene, CDR1 is SGDLS and CDR2 is YYNGEE. Written as DNA, the CDR3 is TGTGCCAGCAGCGTAGGCTCGGGAGGAGTCGGGGAGCTGTTTTTT. Translation gives CASSVGSGGVGELFF.

This clonotype appeared a single time. This chain connects TRBV15 to TRBJ2-5, with D possibly being TRBD1 (5 bases). This CDR3 is 14 amino acids long. Per the germline V gene, CDR1 is LNHNV and CDR2 is YYDKDF (reference sequence). The V end was cut by 3 bases, the J end by 11 bases, with 19 bases between. Written as DNA, the CDR3 is TGTGCCACCAGCAGCGTTGGGGCGTACAATGGGCAGTACTTC. Amino acids: CATSSVGAYNGQYF. Full variable domain (remainder filled in from reference TRBV15 and TRBJ2-5): DAMVIQNPRYQVTQFGKPVTLSCSQTLNHNVMYWYQQKSSQAPKLLFHYYDKDFNNEADTPDNFQSRRPNTSFCFLDIRSPGLGDTAMYLCATSSVGAYNGQYFGPGTRLLVL.

This clonotype showed up just a few times. This chain connects TRBV7-2 to TRBJ2-3; 12 bases match TRBD2. In germline, CDR1 is SGHTA, CDR2 FQGNSA. This CDR3 is built from 17 residues. J was trimmed by 6 bases and V by 5 bases; bases with no gene match: 12. CDR3 amino acids: CASSLRTSGNLPDTQYF. In DNA, the CDR3 is TGTGCCAGCAGCCTGCGGACTAGCGGGAACCTCCCGGATACGCAGTATTTT.

The chain combines TRBV5-1 with TRBJ2-1, with 9 bases identical to TRBD1. The CDR3 contains 12 residues. J lost 10 bases, V lost 4 bases, and 3 bases had no gene match. Germline-derived CDR1 and CDR2 are SGHRS and YFSETQ. CDR3 protein: CASSTGQGEQFF. The CDR3 bases are TGCGCCAGCAGCACCGGACAGGGGGAGCAGTTCTTC.

The chain links TRBV4-2 to TRBJ2-3; 9 bases are a match to TRBD2. The CDR3 is 19 amino acids. Trimming took 4 bases from V and 1 from J; bases not matched to a gene: 15. Per the germline V gene, CDR1 is LGHNA and CDR2 is YNFKEQ. CDR3 coding DNA: TGTGCCAGCAGCCGATATAGCGGGAGTAGGGTAGGGGGCACAGATACGCAGTATTTT. Translation gives CASSRYSGSRVGGTDTQYF.

This sequence joins TRBV27 and TRBJ2-7, with TRBD1 matching over 7 bases. The CDR3 sequence is 12 residues long. Germline loops: CDR1 MNHEY, CDR2 SMNVEV (reference sequence). V lost 9 bases and J lost 1; bases outside the gene matches: 3. CDR3 in amino acids: CARPGQSYEQYF. CDR3 coding DNA: TGTGCCAGACCGGGACAGTCCTACGAGCAGTACTTC.

The V call is TRBV15, the J call TRBJ2-1, with a weak D call TRBD2 (5 bases). Between the trimmed V and J ends, which lost 8 bases and 8 bases, there was a span of 22 bases. In germline, CDR1 is LNHNV, CDR2 YYDKDF (reference sequence). There are 15 residues in the CDR3. The CDR3 reads CATRLGGRLVHEQFF. The CDR3 DNA is TGTGCCACCCGGCTTGGTGGGAGATTGGTCCATGAGCAGTTCTTC.

The J gene is TRBJ2-5, the V gene TRBV6-1; TRBD2 matches at 12 bases. J was trimmed by 7 bases and V by 10 bases; bases with no gene match: 10. This CDR3 is 14 amino acids long. Germline lookup yields CDR1 MNHNS and CDR2 SASEGT. The CDR3 loop reads CAIETSGRDGTQYF. CDR3 nucleotide sequence: TGTGCCATCGAGACTAGCGGGAGAGATGGGACCCAGTACTTC.

This clonotype was detected a few times. V usage is TRBV13 and J usage is TRBJ1-2; 7 nucleotides line up with TRBD1. The J segment lost 11 bases and the V segment lost 5 bases, leaving 14 bases of the junction unmatched. This CDR3 is built from 14 residues. The germline CDR1 and CDR2 sequences are PRHDT and FYEKMQ (reference sequence). CDR3 protein: CASSPRQGTKGYTF. CDR3 nucleotides: TGTGCCAGCAGCCCCAGACAGGGCACGAAGGGATACACCTTC.

The chain uses TRBV7-9 and TRBJ2-3; 8 positions agree with TRBD2. This CDR3 region has 15 residues. V shed 4 bases, J shed 1 base, and the junction held 4 bases outside the gene matches. Germline V gives CDR1 SEHNR, CDR2 FQNEAQ (reference sequence). The CDR3 DNA sequence: TGTGCCAGCAGCTCGGGACTAGGGGGCACAGATACGCAGTATTTT. Protein sequence: CASSSGLGGTDTQYF.